Below are 10 T cell receptor beta chains sequenced from a single sample in a study of T cell repertoires in cytomegalovirus infection. Via MiXCR, TCRdb re-called the reads, giving one row per CDR3 protein. This table has hundreds of thousands of distinct CDR3 sequences, approximately 25% appearing once. Sample: CD8+ T cells from PBMCs. These receptors were taken from a human donor in good health (CMV status not recorded). Some clones in this sample may be carry-over from other donors' samples.

This clonotype was observed many times. Germline and junction disagree at one end, which may indicate a read error. This chain links TRBV7-2 with TRBJ1-3; D call uncertain. Germline assignment: CDR1 SGHTA and CDR2 FQGNSA. The CDR3 runs 15 residues. CDR3 in amino acids: CASSLWPRERNAIYF. In DNA, the CDR3 is TGTGCCAGCAGCTTATGGCCCAGAGAGCGAAACGCCATATATTTT.

The chain carries TRBV19 and TRBJ1-1; no clear D. V was pared by 0 bases and J by 0 bases, with 5 bases between. The CDR3 contains 14 residues. CDR1 and CDR2 from the germline V gene are LNHDA and SQIVND (reference sequence). The CDR3 sequence is CASSIDQMNTEAFF. CDR3 bases: TGTGCCAGTAGTATAGATCAAATGAACACTGAAGCTTTCTTT.

There are many counts of this clonotype. The chain couples TRBV12-3 or TRBV12-4 to TRBJ1-1, with TRBD1 as a possible D gene (5 bases). This CDR3 is built from 15 residues. The V end lost 8 bases, the J end lost 7 bases, and 23 bases lay between the germline ends. CDR3 in DNA: TGTGCCAGCCCCCCCCCGGGGCCCCAGGACGGTGAAGCTTTCTTT. Protein product: CASPPPGPQDGEAFF.

This clonotype was detected only a few times. This chain links TRBV18 with TRBJ1-2; D uncertain. This CDR3 has 15 residues. Germline assignment: CDR1 KGHSH and CDR2 LQKENI. V lost 2 bases to trimming and J lost 1 base, with 11 bases between them. CDR3 sequence: CASSPSRHNNYGYTF. The CDR3 region has the DNA TGTGCCAGCTCACCATCTCGTCACAATAACTATGGCTACACCTTC.

The table lists this clonotype with a few counts. The chain is built from TRBV19 and TRBJ1-6, with D perhaps TRBD1 (5 bases). V gave up 5 bases and J gave up 16 bases, with 30 bases separating them. Germline V gene data show CDR1 as LNHDA and CDR2 as SQIVND (reference sequence). The CDR3 sequence is 17 residues long. CDR3 in amino acids: CASSLPRVRSGTSPLHF. The CDR3 DNA reads as TGTGCCAGTAGTCTACCCAGAGTCCGGTCTGGGACGAGCCCTCTCCACTTT.

V is TRBV5-1 and J is TRBJ2-1; D is undetermined. V was shortened by 0 bases and J by 0 bases, with 13 bases between the two germline ends. The CDR3 is 17 residues long. Germline assignment: CDR1 SGHRS and CDR2 YFSETQ. The CDR3 sequence is CASSLDPSRSSYNEQFF. CDR3 in DNA: TGCGCCAGCAGCTTGGATCCTAGTCGAAGCTCCTACAATGAGCAGTTCTTC.

The chain employs TRBV20-1 and TRBJ1-2; the match to TRBD1 covers 7 bases. The CDR3 contains 13 residues. The germline gives CDR1 DFQATT, CDR2 SNEGSKA (reference sequence). V lost 5 bases, J lost 4 bases, and 7 bases stayed unmatched. This chain's CDR3 is CSASWDSLYGYTF. The CDR3 DNA reads TGCAGTGCTTCTTGGGACAGCCTCTATGGCTACACCTTC.

This clonotype occurred a few times. The chain carries TRBV20-1 and TRBJ2-1, with D perhaps TRBD2 (5 bases). Germline loops: CDR1 DFQATT, CDR2 SNEGSKA (reference sequence). Trimming stripped 3 bases from V and 7 bases from J, with 16 bases between. The CDR3 loop spans 14 amino acids. CDR3 region: CSASPGLEWNEQFF. The DNA of the CDR3 is TGCAGTGCTAGTCCAGGACTCGAATGGAATGAGCAGTTCTTC.

This clonotype appeared once. A much larger clone lies one base from this, so it may be a read error. The chain combines TRBV7-8 with TRBJ2-3; D might be TRBD2 (6 bases). This CDR3 comprises 15 residues. Looked up from germline, CDR1 is SGHVS and CDR2 is FQNEAQ. Trimming stripped 4 bases from V and 4 bases from J, with 15 bases between. The CDR3: CASSSFVGEADTQYF. CDR3 bases: TGTGCCAGCAGCTCTTTTGTGGGGGAGGCAGATACGCAGTATTTT. The whole variable domain, filled in from reference TRBV7-8 and TRBJ2-3, reads GAGVSQSPRYKVAKRGQDVALRCDPISGHVSLFWYQQALGQGPEFLTYFQNEAQLDKSGLPSDRFFAERPEGSVSTLKIQRTQQEDSAVYLCASSSFVGEADTQYFGPGTRLTVL.

This clonotype was counted between two and nine times. The chain has TRBV2 and TRBJ1-3; D unresolved. Between the trimmed V and J ends, which lost 6 bases and 3 bases, there was a span of 12 bases. The CDR3 sequence is 14 residues long. Germline CDR1 reads SNHLY; CDR2 reads FYNNEI. The CDR3 here is CASSPGVFGNTIYF. CDR3 bases: TGTGCCAGCAGCCCTGGGGTGTTTGGAAACACCATATATTTT.